This TCR beta chain was identified in a study of regulatory T cells in long-lasting Graves disease. The CDR3 spans 13 residues. Germline lookup yields CDR1 MNHGY and CDR2 SVAAGI. Trimming stripped 4 bases from V and 4 bases from J, with 8 bases between. Building of the TCR beta libraries involved iRepertoire HTBI primers and Arm-PCR of CDR3 regions. MiXCR, applied by TCRdb to the multiplex PCR reads, yields one record per CDR3 protein. The table includes about 440,000 distinct CDR3 sequences, 16% detected once. This sample's time point: newly diagnosed GD, antithyroid drugs for less than 3 months. From RNA extracted from PBMCs, the TCR library was made. Study-wide results and caveats: Persistent Graves' patients showed less TCR diversity than newly diagnosed patients showed.

This clonotype was counted ten times or more. Its target is not known. The sample was also linked to a second study, of T cells in Graves' hyperthyroidism and ophthalmopathy.

The sample here was peripheral blood mononuclear cells (PBMCs), taken at new diagnosis, from a patient treated with antithyroid drugs. The clonotype originates from a woman younger than 30 with Graves disease. The chain joins TRBV6-9 to TRBJ1-5; no clear D. The DNA for the CDR3 is TGTGCCAGCAGTTCACCCGCTAATCAGCCCCAGCATTTT. Its protein is CASSSPANQPQHF.